This T cell receptor (beta chain) originates from a study of T-cell reconstitution after alpha-beta-depleted transplantation in children. Findings and caveats of the study: Reportedly, roughly two months post-transplant, alpha-beta T cells arose from several hundred expanded graft clones.

This clonotype appeared many times. The antigen is undetermined. Germline CDR1 is SGHVS and CDR2 is FQNEAQ. V lost 8 bases and J 1 base, leaving 8 bases between the germline ends. CDR3 length equals 12 residues. Unique molecular identifiers tagged the TCRbeta library. TCRdb used MiXCR to reprocess the PCR reads, holding one entry per CDR3 protein. The sample shows 100,000 or so distinct CDR3 sequences, under 9% of them seen only once. This chain connects TRBV7-8 to TRBJ1-1; weak D call: TRBD1 (5 bases). The sample here was PBMCs, taken before TCRalphabeta/CD19-depleted stem cell transplant. This sequence was found in a boy under 10 years old with acute lymphoblastic leukemia, due to receive a stem cell transplant. The CDR3 bases are TGTGCCAGCGGGGGATGGAACACTGAAGCTTTCTTT. Its translation is CASGGWNTEAFF.